These 14 T cell receptor beta chains were all obtained from the same sample, sequenced in a study of shared clonotypes between healthy human individuals. The method was immunoSEQ multiplex PCR; TCRdb's version includes in-frame clones alone and lacks a portion of them. The data hold nearly 2 million clones, with over 85% observed a single time. Naive CD8 isolation took CD45RO-negative cells positively selected for CCR7 and excluded terminally differentiated effector memory CD45RA+ cells. The sample taken for sequencing was naive CD8+ T cells sorted from blood. These receptors were collected from a young man in good health.

Details on this clone: This same CDR3 is encoded by further DNA sequences in the sample. The chain carries TRBV4-3 and TRBJ2-3; D may be TRBD2 (6 bases). Trimming removed 0 bases at V and 1 base at J, with 14 bases between. The CDR3 length is 17 residues. Germline loops: CDR1 LGHNA, CDR2 YSLEER. This chain's CDR3 is CASSQDRIAVGTDTQYF. The CDR3 DNA reads TGCGCCAGCAGCCAAGATCGGATAGCGGTGGGCACAGATACGCAGTATTTT.

The chain recombines TRBV30 with TRBJ2-5, with a tentative D call TRBD2 (6 bases). V shed 3 bases and J shed 4 bases, with 18 bases lying between them. Germline assignment: CDR1 GTSNPN and CDR2 SVGIG (reference sequence). The CDR3 consists of 15 residues. The CDR3: CAWSEGLNNIETQYF. In DNA, the CDR3 is TGTGCCTGGAGCGAGGGACTGAATAATATAGAGACCCAGTACTTC. The full variable domain, its missing parts supplied by reference TRBV30 and TRBJ2-5, is SQTIHQWPATLVQPVGSPLSLECTVEGTSNPNLYWYRQAAGRGLQLLFYSVGIGQISSEVPQNLSASRPQDRQFILSSKKLLLSDSGFYLCAWSEGLNNIETQYFGPGTRLLVL.

V gene TRBV5-1 combines with J gene TRBJ2-7; D may be TRBD1 (6 bases). V lost 0 bases, J lost 0 bases, and 7 bases lay in between. The CDR3 contains 14 residues. Looked up from germline, CDR1 is SGHRS and CDR2 is YFSETQ. CDR3: CASSLGDTSYEQYF. The CDR3 coding sequence is TGCGCCAGCAGCTTGGGGGACACCTCCTACGAGCAGTACTTC.

The rearrangement links TRBV2 to TRBJ2-7; D remains ambiguous. Germline values: CDR1 SNHLY, CDR2 FYNNEI. The V end lost 5 bases, the J end lost 3 bases, and 20 bases lay between the germline ends. The CDR3 spans 16 residues. This CDR3 reads CASSSTPQVTVYEQYF. The CDR3 DNA reads as TGTGCCAGCAGTTCGACACCTCAGGTTACAGTCTACGAGCAGTACTTC. The whole variable domain, remainder taken from reference TRBV2 and TRBJ2-7, is EPEVTQTPSHQVTQMGQEVILRCVPISNHLYFYWYRQILGQKVEFLVSFYNNEISEKSEIFDDQFSVERPDGSNFTLKIRSTKLEDSAMYFCASSSTPQVTVYEQYFGPGTRLTVT.

This clone was found once. This chain joins TRBV28 and TRBJ2-1; the D call may be TRBD1 or TRBD2 (5 bases each). The ends were cut back, 6 bases at V and 10 bases at J, with 13 bases in the middle. Germline loops: CDR1 MDHEN, CDR2 SYDVKM. CDR3 length equals 12 residues. CDR3 residues: CASRTEGREQFF. In DNA form, the CDR3 reads TGTGCCAGCAGGACCGAGGGGCGGGAGCAGTTCTTC.

The rearrangement uses TRBV6-5 and TRBJ1-3, with D tentatively TRBD1 (5 bases). In germline, CDR1 is MNHEY, CDR2 SVGAGI. Trimming shortened V by 4 bases and J by 0 bases, and 10 bases separated the two germline ends. The CDR3 totals 15 residues. CDR3 in amino acids: CASSLQGFSGNTIYF. Here the CDR3 DNA reads TGTGCCAGCAGTTTGCAGGGTTTCTCTGGAAACACCATATATTTT.

Points on this clone: At the DNA level, this CDR3 is encoded by other sequences in the same sample as well. V is TRBV9 and J is TRBJ1-6; TRBD1 aligns across 12 bases. CDR3 size: 15 residues. The germline gives CDR1 SGDLS, CDR2 YYNGEE. V dropped 4 bases and J dropped 7; count of bases not matched to a gene: 3. For the CDR3, the DNA is TGTGCCAGCAGCCCGGGGACAGGGGGCAATTCACCCCTCCACTTT. Residues: CASSPGTGGNSPLHF. Variable domain in full (rest from reference TRBV9 and TRBJ1-6): DSGVTQTPKHLITATGQRVTLRCSPRSGDLSVYWYQQSLDQGLQFLIQYYNGEERAKGNILERFSAQQFPDLHSELNLSSLELGDSALYFCASSPGTGGNSPLHFGNGTRLTVT.

On this clone itself: Other DNA sequences in the same sample also yield this CDR3. The chain recombines TRBV9 with TRBJ1-1, with D possibly being TRBD1 (6 bases). Trimming took 0 bases from V and 0 from J, leaving 9 bases between them. Germline CDR1 and CDR2: SGDLS and YYNGEE. This CDR3 comprises 15 residues. The CDR3 protein is CASSVEDSLNTEAFF. In nucleotides, the CDR3 is TGTGCCAGCAGCGTAGAGGACAGCTTGAACACTGAAGCTTTCTTT.

The rearrangement uses TRBV13 and TRBJ2-1; D possibly matches TRBD1 or TRBD2 (5 bases each). The CDR3 runs to 14 residues. The germline V gene has CDR1 PRHDT and CDR2 FYEKMQ (reference sequence). V dropped 2 bases and J dropped 3 bases, with 8 bases sitting between them. The CDR3 loop is CASSLRDHYNEQFF. The DNA for the CDR3 is TGTGCCAGCAGCTTAAGGGACCACTACAATGAGCAGTTCTTC.

This chain connects TRBV5-1 to TRBJ2-7; 9 bases map to TRBD1. CDR1 and CDR2 from the germline V gene are SGHRS and YFSETQ. CDR3 length: 13 amino acids. With 8 bases clipped from V and 2 bases from J, the junction kept 5 bases outside the gene matches. The CDR3 protein is CASRGTGTYEQYF. The CDR3 coding sequence is TGCGCCAGTCGAGGGACAGGGACCTACGAGCAGTACTTC.

Concerning this clone: Other DNA sequences of this sample code for an identical CDR3. The chain combines TRBV7-2 with TRBJ1-3; D uncertain. V lost 1 base to trimming and J lost 3 bases, with 7 bases between them. Germline-derived CDR1 and CDR2 are SGHTA and FQGNSA. The CDR3 covers 14 residues. CDR3 sequence: CASSLGSSGNTIYF. CDR3 DNA sequence: TGTGCCAGCAGCTTAGGGTCCAGTGGAAACACCATATATTTT.

The V call is TRBV28, the J call TRBJ1-4; D not resolved. Looked up from germline, CDR1 is MDHEN and CDR2 is SYDVKM. The V end lost 2 bases, the J end lost 4 bases, and 14 bases lay between the germline ends. This CDR3 has 16 amino acids. As DNA, the CDR3 is TGTGCCAGCAGTTTAAGGGTAGGACGGTTTAATGAAAAACTGTTTTTT. This gives the protein CASSLRVGRFNEKLFF.

The chain is built from TRBV11-2 and TRBJ1-2; D is uncertain. The CDR3 spans 12 residues. Germline V gene lookup returns CDR1 SGHAT and CDR2 FQNNGV. V shed 0 bases and J shed 8 bases, with 7 bases lying between them. CDR3 residues: CASSLDRWGYTF. In DNA, the CDR3 is TGTGCCAGCAGCTTAGACCGATGGGGCTACACCTTC.

Here the CDR3 reads CACLETNTGELFF. The CDR3, as DNA: TGTGCCTGCCTGGAGACGAACACCGGGGAGCTGTTTTTT. The gene calls are TRBV30 and TRBJ2-2, with D hard to call. The germline gives CDR1 GTSNPN, CDR2 SVGIG (reference sequence). The V end was cut by 6 bases, the J end by 0 bases, with 8 bases between. The CDR3 is made up of 13 amino acids.